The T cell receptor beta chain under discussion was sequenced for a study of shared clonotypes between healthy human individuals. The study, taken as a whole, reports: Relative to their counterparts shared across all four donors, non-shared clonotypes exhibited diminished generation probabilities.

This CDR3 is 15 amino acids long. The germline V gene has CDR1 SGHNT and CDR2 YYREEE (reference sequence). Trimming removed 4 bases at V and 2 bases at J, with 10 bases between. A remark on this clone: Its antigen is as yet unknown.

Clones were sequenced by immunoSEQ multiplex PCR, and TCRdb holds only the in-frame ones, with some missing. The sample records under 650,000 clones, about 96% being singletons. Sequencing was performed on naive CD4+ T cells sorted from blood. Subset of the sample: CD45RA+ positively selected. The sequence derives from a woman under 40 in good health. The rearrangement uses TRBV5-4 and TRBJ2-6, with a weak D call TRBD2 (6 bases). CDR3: CASSGEVPGANVLTF. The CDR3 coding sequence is TGTGCCAGCAGCGGGGAGGTGCCTGGGGCCAACGTCCTGACTTTC.